The 3 T cell receptor beta chains below were found in one sample sequenced in a study of response to subunit inactivated influenza vaccine. TCRdb ran MiXCR on the RT-PCR reads and lists one entry per CDR3 protein. This table holds hundreds of thousands of distinct CDR3 sequences, about 10% found once. Sequencing was performed on PBMCs from blood, taken on the day of vaccination. The receptors come from a man between 50 and 59 years old who received an inactivated influenza vaccine.

This chain connects TRBV20-1 to TRBJ2-1, with D possibly TRBD2 on 5 matching bases. The V and J ends lost 6 bases and 1 base respectively, with 10 bases between them. This CDR3 is 13 amino acids long. CDR1 is DFQATT, CDR2 SNEGSKA, per germline (reference sequence). CDR3 coding DNA: TGCAGTGCCCATGGCGGGTCCTACAATGAGCAGTTCTTC. This codes for CSAHGGSYNEQFF.

This chain uses TRBV12-3 or TRBV12-4 with TRBJ2-7; 10 bases map to TRBD2. J was trimmed by 5 bases and V by 10 bases; bases with no gene match: 8. The CDR3 has 13 residues. For the CDR3, the DNA is TGTGCCACGGGGGCTAGCGGGAGCCACGAGCAGTACTTC. Its translation is CATGASGSHEQYF.

The chain uses TRBV5-1 and TRBJ2-3; D may be TRBD1 (6 bases). CDR1 is SGHRS, CDR2 YFSETQ, per germline. The CDR3 contains 14 residues. The V and J ends lost 0 bases and 2 bases respectively, with 7 bases between them. CDR3 DNA sequence: TGCGCCAGCAGCTTGGGGGACATCACAGATACGCAGTATTTT. It codes for CASSLGDITDTQYF.